One T cell receptor beta chain is described in this entry. Antigen unknown. Several immunoSEQ plates received, in even portions, the genomic DNA of each subset. As handled by the study authors: ImmunoSEQ output lacked quality scores and full-length reads, limiting matched filtering. This table comes from immunoSEQ multiplex PCR, and its TCRdb copy is limited to in-frame clones, with some not included. D and trimming come from the DNA, and the V and J calls and clone size come from that table. The sample holds 2 million to 2.5 million clones; 93% are singletons and the top ten take 0.3% to 0.4%. The sample comes from a study of shared clonotypes between healthy human individuals. Whole-study findings and limits: With a handful of donors compared, approximately 5.5% of naive CD4 clonotypes were shared.

Germline V gene lookup returns CDR1 MNHEY and CDR2 SMNVEV (reference sequence). The CDR3 is made up of 17 amino acids. The trim removed 2 bases at V and 5 bases at J, leaving 10 bases unmatched. Sequencing input: naive CD4+ T cells from PBMCs. Subset in this sample: CD45RA+ positively selected. V is TRBV27 and J is TRBJ2-5; 11 positions agree with TRBD2. This TCR came from a man between 18 and 35 years old in good health. Some clones in this sample may be carry-over from other donors' samples. The chain's CDR3 is CASSLRGLAVYGETQYF. CDR3 nucleotides: TGTGCCAGCAGTTTAAGGGGACTAGCGGTTTATGGCGAGACCCAGTACTTC.